This T cell receptor (beta chain) originates from a study of cytomegalovirus exposure and HLA in healthy donors. Study-wide context: In an early release, HLA-typed donors contributed about 80 million unique TCR sequences. Whole-study results and caveats: In a later analysis, DRB1 alleles had the most associated TCRs; HLA-C alleles the fewest.

The primer mix had 60 Vbeta and 13 Jbeta primers. Repertoires were generated with immunoSEQ multiplex PCR, while TCRdb's copy carries only in-frame clones and drops some. The repertoire includes 120,000 to 150,000 clones, 61% of them detected once, and less than 2% sits in the top ten. This clone has just a few counts. The antigen remains unidentified. J gave up 7 bases and V 8 bases, and 8 bases lay outside the gene matches. The CDR3 has 14 residues. The germline V gene has CDR1 MDHEN and CDR2 SYDVKM. This sequence was found in a male donor in good health and CMV-seronegative. Sequenced material: PBMCs. The chain combines TRBV28 with TRBJ1-3, with 10 bases that match TRBD1. The chain's CDR3 is CASGGMGQGNTIYF. The DNA of the CDR3 is TGTGCCAGCGGCGGAATGGGACAGGGGAACACCATATATTTT.